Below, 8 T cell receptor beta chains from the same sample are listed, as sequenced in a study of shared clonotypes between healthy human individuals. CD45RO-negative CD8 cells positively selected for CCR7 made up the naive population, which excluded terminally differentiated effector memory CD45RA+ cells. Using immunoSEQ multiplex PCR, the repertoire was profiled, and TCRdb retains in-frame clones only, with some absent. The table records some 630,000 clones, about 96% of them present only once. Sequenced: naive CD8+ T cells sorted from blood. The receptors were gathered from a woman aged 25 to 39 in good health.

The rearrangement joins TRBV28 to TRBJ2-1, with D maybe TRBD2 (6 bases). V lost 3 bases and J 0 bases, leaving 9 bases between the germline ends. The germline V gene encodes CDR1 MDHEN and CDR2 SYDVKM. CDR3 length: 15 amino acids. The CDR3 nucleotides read TGTGCCAGCAGTTTGGTAGCGGTCTCCTACAATGAGCAGTTCTTC. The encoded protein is CASSLVAVSYNEQFF.

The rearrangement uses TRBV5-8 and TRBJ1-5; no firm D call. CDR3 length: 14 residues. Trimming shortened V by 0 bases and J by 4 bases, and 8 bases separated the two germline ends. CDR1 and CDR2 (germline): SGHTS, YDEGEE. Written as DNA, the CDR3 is TGTGCCAGCAGCTTGGTCGCATGGAATCAGCCCCAGCATTTT. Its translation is CASSLVAWNQPQHF. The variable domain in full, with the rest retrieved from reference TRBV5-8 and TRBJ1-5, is EAGVTQSPTHLIKTRGQQATLRCSPISGHTSVYWYQQALGLGLQFLLWYDEGEERNRGNFPPRFSGRQFPNYSSELNVNALELEDSALYLCASSLVAWNQPQHFGDGTRLSIL.

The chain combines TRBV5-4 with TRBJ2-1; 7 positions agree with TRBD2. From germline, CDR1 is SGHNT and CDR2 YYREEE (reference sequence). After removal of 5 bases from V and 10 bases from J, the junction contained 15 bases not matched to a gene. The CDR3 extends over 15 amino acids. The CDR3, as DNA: TGTGCCAGCAGGGAAACTCCCGGGGGGTTTCGAGAGCAGTTCTTC. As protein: CASRETPGGFREQFF.

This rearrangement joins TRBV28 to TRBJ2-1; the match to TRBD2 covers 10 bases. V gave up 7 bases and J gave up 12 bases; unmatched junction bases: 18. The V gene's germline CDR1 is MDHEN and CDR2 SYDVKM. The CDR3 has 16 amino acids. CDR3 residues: CASTTKRGGTTVGQFF. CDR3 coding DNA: TGTGCCAGCACCACCAAGCGGGGGGGTACAACAGTCGGGCAGTTCTTC.

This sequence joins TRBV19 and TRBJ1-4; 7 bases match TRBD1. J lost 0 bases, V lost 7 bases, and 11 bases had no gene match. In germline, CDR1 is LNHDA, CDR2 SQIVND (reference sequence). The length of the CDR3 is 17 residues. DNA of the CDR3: TGTGCCAGTACCACAAGAGGGCAGGGGGCAACTAATGAAAAACTGTTTTTT. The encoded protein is CASTTRGQGATNEKLFF. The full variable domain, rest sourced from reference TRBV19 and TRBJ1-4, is DGGITQSPKYLFRKEGQNVTLSCEQNLNHDAMYWYRQDPGQGLRLIYYSQIVNDFQKGDIAEGYSVSREKKESFPLTVTSAQKNPTAFYLCASTTRGQGATNEKLFFGSGTQLSVL.

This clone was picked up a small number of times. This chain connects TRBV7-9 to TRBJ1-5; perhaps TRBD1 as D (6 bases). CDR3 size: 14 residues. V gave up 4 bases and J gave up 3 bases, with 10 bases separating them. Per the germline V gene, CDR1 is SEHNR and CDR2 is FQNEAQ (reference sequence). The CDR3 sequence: CASSSRTDNQPQHF. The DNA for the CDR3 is TGTGCCAGCAGCTCCCGGACAGACAATCAGCCCCAGCATTTT. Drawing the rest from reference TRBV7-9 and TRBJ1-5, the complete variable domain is DTGVSQNPRHKITKRGQNVTFRCDPISEHNRLYWYRQTLGQGPEFLTYFQNEAQLEKSRLLSDRFSAERPKGSFSTLEIQRTEQGDSAMYLCASSSRTDNQPQHFGDGTRLSIL.

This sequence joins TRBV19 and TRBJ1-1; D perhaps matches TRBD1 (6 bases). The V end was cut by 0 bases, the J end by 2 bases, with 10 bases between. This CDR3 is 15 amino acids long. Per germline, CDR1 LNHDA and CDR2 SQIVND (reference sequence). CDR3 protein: CASSIELGANTEAFF. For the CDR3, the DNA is TGTGCCAGTAGTATAGAGCTGGGGGCCAACACTGAAGCTTTCTTT. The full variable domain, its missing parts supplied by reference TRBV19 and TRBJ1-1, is DGGITQSPKYLFRKEGQNVTLSCEQNLNHDAMYWYRQDPGQGLRLIYYSQIVNDFQKGDIAEGYSVSREKKESFPLTVTSAQKNPTAFYLCASSIELGANTEAFFGQGTRLTVV.

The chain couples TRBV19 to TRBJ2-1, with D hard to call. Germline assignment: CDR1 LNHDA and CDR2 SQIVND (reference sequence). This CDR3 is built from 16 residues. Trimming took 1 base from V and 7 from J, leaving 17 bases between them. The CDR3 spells CASSIGSDPSGNEQFF. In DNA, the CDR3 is TGTGCCAGTAGTATAGGAAGCGACCCGAGTGGGAATGAGCAGTTCTTC.